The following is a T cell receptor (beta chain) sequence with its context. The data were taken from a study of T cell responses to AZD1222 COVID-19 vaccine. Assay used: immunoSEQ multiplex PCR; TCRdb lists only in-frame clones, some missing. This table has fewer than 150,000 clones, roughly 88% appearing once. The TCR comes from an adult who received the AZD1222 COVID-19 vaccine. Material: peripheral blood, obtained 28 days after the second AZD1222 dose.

CDR3 in DNA: TGTGCCAGTAGATGGACGGGAAATAGCAATCAGCCCCAGCATTTT. Translated: CASRWTGNSNQPQHF. V gene TRBV19 combines with J gene TRBJ1-5; unclear D gene. The CDR3 sequence is 15 residues long. Germline lookup yields CDR1 LNHDA and CDR2 SQIVND (reference sequence). Trimming pared 6 bases from V and 0 bases from J, leaving 12 bases between.